This T cell receptor beta chain emerged from a study of beta chain features in type 1 diabetes. The V and J ends lost 1 base and 7 bases respectively, with 13 bases between them. This CDR3 has 13 amino acids. Germline V gene lookup returns CDR1 SQVTM and CDR2 ANQGSEA. As to this clone: Antigen specificity is unknown.

Points from the study as a whole: Equally in patients and controls, shorter templates might have been favored by PCR. The similarity of naive, central memory and Treg TCRB repertoires appeared greater among patients than among healthy donors. TCRB CDR3s were moderately but significantly shorter in Type 1 diabetes patients in all four CD4+ subsets.

The entirety of the isolated RNA underwent reverse transcription, so expressed TCRB transcripts were sequenced. TCRdb's table, derived via immunoSEQ multiplex PCR, lists solely in-frame clones and lacks some. The sample has 250,000 to 300,000 clones, around 24% seen once. Sequenced input: naive CD4+ T cells from blood. This sequence originates from a woman between 25 and 40 years old with type 1 diabetes. The chain carries TRBV29-1 and TRBJ1-2; perhaps TRBD1 as D (5 bases). Here the CDR3 reads CSVEVVQESGYTF. CDR3 DNA sequence: TGCAGCGTTGAAGTCGTACAGGAGAGTGGCTACACCTTC.